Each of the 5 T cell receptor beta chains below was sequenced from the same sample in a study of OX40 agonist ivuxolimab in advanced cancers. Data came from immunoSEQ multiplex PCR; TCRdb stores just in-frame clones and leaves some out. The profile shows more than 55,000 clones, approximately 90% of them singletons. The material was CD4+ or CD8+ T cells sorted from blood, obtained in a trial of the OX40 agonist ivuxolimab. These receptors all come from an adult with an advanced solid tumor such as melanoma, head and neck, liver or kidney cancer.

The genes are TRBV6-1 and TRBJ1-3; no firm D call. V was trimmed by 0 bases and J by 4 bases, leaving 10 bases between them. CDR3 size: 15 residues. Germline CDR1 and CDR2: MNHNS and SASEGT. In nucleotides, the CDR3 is TGTGCCAGCAGTGAAGCTATCGGTTCGGGAAACACCATATATTTT. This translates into CASSEAIGSGNTIYF.

The CDR3 loop reads CASRSTVTTQPQHF. As DNA, the CDR3 is TGTGCCAGCAGATCGACAGTTACGACTCAGCCCCAGCATTTT. J is TRBJ1-5 and V is TRBV28; possibly TRBD1 for D (5 bases). The CDR3 consists of 14 residues. Between the trimmed V and J ends, which lost 6 bases and 6 bases, there was a span of 15 bases. Germline V CDR1 and CDR2: MDHEN, SYDVKM.

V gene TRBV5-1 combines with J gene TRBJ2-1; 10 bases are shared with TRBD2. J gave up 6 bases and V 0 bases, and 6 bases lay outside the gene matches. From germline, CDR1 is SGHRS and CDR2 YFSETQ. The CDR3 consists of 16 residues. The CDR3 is CASSLAGTSVINEQFF. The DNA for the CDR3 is TGCGCCAGCAGCTTGGCCGGGACTAGCGTGATCAATGAGCAGTTCTTC.

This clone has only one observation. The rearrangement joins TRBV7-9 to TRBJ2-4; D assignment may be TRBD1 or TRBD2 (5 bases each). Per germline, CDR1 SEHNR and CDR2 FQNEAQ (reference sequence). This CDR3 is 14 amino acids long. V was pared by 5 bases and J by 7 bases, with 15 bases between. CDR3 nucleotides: TGTGCCAGCAGCCGCAACGGGGCTGAGAACATTCAGTACTTC. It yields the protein CASSRNGAENIQYF.

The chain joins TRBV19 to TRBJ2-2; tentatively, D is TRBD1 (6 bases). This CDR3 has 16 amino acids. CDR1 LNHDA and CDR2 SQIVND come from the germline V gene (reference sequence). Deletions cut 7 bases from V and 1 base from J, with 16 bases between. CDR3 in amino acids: CASTRRGRGNTGELFF. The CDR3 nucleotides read TGTGCCAGTACCCGACGCGGCAGGGGGAACACCGGGGAGCTGTTTTTT.